This is a list of T cell receptor beta chains from one sample in a study of shared clonotypes between healthy human individuals. The table came from immunoSEQ multiplex PCR; TCRdb's copy has only in-frame clones and leaves some out. This sample carries roughly 2.2 million clones, under 95% of them seen once, and the ten largest clones take around 0.35%. The specimen sequenced was naive CD4+ T cells from PBMCs. The receptors shown here come from a man between 18 and 35 years old in good health. Some clones in this sample may be carry-over from other donors' samples. Each CDR3 is given with its conserved first and last residue. The D gene is left open where the match is weak. Size is omitted from some rows. Given values are once, few, many or a class for expanded clones.

d_call	v_call	j_call	clone_size	cdr3_nt	cdr3_aa
NA	TRBV19	TRBJ2-7	NA	TGTGCCAGTAGTATTCGAGGTGCTAGCGCGGTCTACGAGCAGTACTTC	CASSIRGASAVYEQYF
NA	TRBV28	TRBJ2-7	NA	TGTGCCAGCAGTCCCCCCCGTAAATGGTTAAGGGAGCAGTACTTC	CASSPPRKWLREQYF
TRBD1	TRBV7-9	TRBJ2-1	NA	TGTGCCAGCAGCTTAGGACTGAGCCGGGACAGGGCGAGGGGCAATGAGCAGTTCTTC	CASSLGLSRDRARGNEQFF
TRBD2	TRBV11-2	TRBJ2-7	NA	TGTGCCAGCAGCCATTTTAGGACTAGCGGGAATCAGGGCGGGTACGAGCAGTACTTC	CASSHFRTSGNQGGYEQYF
NA	TRBV28	TRBJ1-1	NA	TGTGCCAGCAGTCCACAGGGCCCCATGAACACTGAAGCTTTCTTT	CASSPQGPMNTEAFF
TRBD1	TRBV7-3	TRBJ1-1	NA	TGTGCCAGCAGTCGGGACAGGGGTTCCACTGAAGCTTTCTTT	CASSRDRGSTEAFF
TRBD2	TRBV5-4	TRBJ2-7	NA	TGTGCCAGCAGCTTGGTGGGAGGGCCACCGTACTTC	CASSLVGGPPYF
TRBD2	TRBV2	TRBJ2-3	NA	TGTGCCAGCCTACTAGCGGCCTACACAGATACGCAGTATTTT	CASLLAAYTDTQYF
NA	TRBV18	TRBJ1-5	NA	TGTGCCAGCTCACGAGACCGCAATCAGCCCCAGCATTTT	CASSRDRNQPQHF
NA	TRBV9	TRBJ2-3	NA	TGTGCCAGCAGCGTAGATGTCGTCACAGATACGCAGTATTTT	CASSVDVVTDTQYF
TRBD1	TRBV5-1	TRBJ2-1	NA	TGCGCCAGCAGCTTGACCGGGACAGGGGGAATGGGGGAGCAGTTCTTC	CASSLTGTGGMGEQFF
TRBD2	TRBV10-2	TRBJ2-1	once	TGCGCCAGCAGTGAGTCCTCGGGACTAGCGGGAGGTAGTGAGCAGTTCTTC	CASSESSGLAGGSEQFF
TRBD2	TRBV5-1	TRBJ2-5	NA	TGCGCCAGCAGCTTGGGACTAGCGTCAGAGACCCAGTACTTC	CASSLGLASETQYF
TRBD1	TRBV5-1	TRBJ1-5	NA	TGCGCCAGCAGCTCGGGACAGGAGAGTCAGCCCCAGCATTTT	CASSSGQESQPQHF
TRBD2	TRBV19	TRBJ2-1	NA	TGTGCCAGTAGTATCTGGCGGGAGGGCCCGGATGAGCAGTTCTTC	CASSIWREGPDEQFF
NA	TRBV15	TRBJ2-5	NA	TGTGCCACCGAAGCGTTGACCGGGACTCCTATTGGGACCCAGTACTTC	CATEALTGTPIGTQYF
NA	TRBV11-3	TRBJ1-4	NA	TGTGCCAGCAGGCCAGCAACTAATGAAAAACTGTTTTTT	CASRPATNEKLFF
TRBD1	TRBV11-2	TRBJ1-1	NA	TGTGCCAGCAGCGCGTGGGACAGGGGATACACTGAAGCTTTCTTT	CASSAWDRGYTEAFF
NA	TRBV7-8	TRBJ1-2	NA	TGTGCCAGCAAGAGTTACCCAGATCCTAACTATGGCTACACCTTC	CASKSYPDPNYGYTF
NA	TRBV5-1	TRBJ1-2	NA	TGCGCCAGCAGTCCCGGACTTAAGTTTGGCTACACCTTC	CASSPGLKFGYTF
NA	TRBV4-1	TRBJ2-2	NA	TGCGCCAGCAGCCCGCCCCCAAGTGGGTTCACCGGGGAGCTGTTTTTT	CASSPPPSGFTGELFF
TRBD2	TRBV5-1	TRBJ2-3	NA	TGCGCCAGCAGCTGGAGACTAGCGGGAAGCACAGATACGCAGTATTTT	CASSWRLAGSTDTQYF
TRBD1	TRBV13	TRBJ2-3	NA	TGTGCCAGCTTCCCCCCGGGGGGACAGGGGACAGATACGCAGTATTTT	CASFPPGGQGTDTQYF
TRBD1	TRBV7-2	TRBJ1-1	NA	TGTGCCAGCAGCCCAAGGGGAGGACAGGGATGGTTGGCTTTCTTT	CASSPRGGQGWLAFF
NA	TRBV7-2	TRBJ2-7	NA	TGTGCCAGCTCCGCGTCGACATACTACGAGCAGTACTTC	CASSASTYYEQYF
TRBD1	TRBV7-9	TRBJ1-5	NA	TGTGCCAGCAGCTTTGGACAGGGCGATAGCAATCAGCCCCAGCATTTT	CASSFGQGDSNQPQHF
NA	TRBV28	TRBJ2-7	NA	TGTGCCAGCAGTTCCCCGGGACAAGTGGATTACGAGCAGTACTTC	CASSSPGQVDYEQYF
NA	TRBV6-6	TRBJ1-6	NA	TGTGCCAGCAGCTCCCAAGGGGTAAATTCACCCCTCCACTTT	CASSSQGVNSPLHF
NA	TRBV11-2	TRBJ1-2	NA	TGTGCCAGCAGCTTAGGGTCAGGCGCCTATGGCTACACCTTC	CASSLGSGAYGYTF
NA	TRBV5-6	TRBJ2-2	NA	TGTGCCAGCAGCTTGGGCTGGCGACAGGCGTGGACCGGGGAGCTGTTTTTT	CASSLGWRQAWTGELFF
NA	TRBV28	TRBJ2-4	NA	TGTGCCAGCAGCTTGATTCCCGGGACACTAGCCAAAAACATTCAGTACTTC	CASSLIPGTLAKNIQYF
TRBD2	TRBV27	TRBJ2-7	NA	TGTGCCAGCAGTTTCGCGTTACTAGCGGGAGGGCAGAAGCAGTACTTC	CASSFALLAGGQKQYF
TRBD1	TRBV6-6	TRBJ2-2	NA	TGTGCCAGCAGAGGGCCGGGACAGGGGAACACCGGGGAGCTGTTTTTT	CASRGPGQGNTGELFF
NA	TRBV28	TRBJ1-1	few	TGTGCCAGCAGGTTAGGGTTTCCACTCATGAACACTGAAGCTTTCTTT	CASRLGFPLMNTEAFF
NA	TRBV7-9	TRBJ1-1	few	TGTGCCAGCAGCCACAGTCGCGCTGAAGCTTTCTTT	CASSHSRAEAFF
NA	TRBV5-1	TRBJ2-5	NA	TGCGCCAGCAAAGATAACCAAGAGACCCAGTACTTC	CASKDNQETQYF
NA	TRBV27	TRBJ2-1	NA	TGTGCCAGCAGCCCCATGGGGCGCGGTCCCTACAATGAGCAGTTCTTC	CASSPMGRGPYNEQFF
NA	TRBV28	TRBJ1-1	NA	TGTGCCAGCATCGGGGGGGTGGAAGCTTTCTTT	CASIGGVEAFF
TRBD2	TRBV5-1	TRBJ2-5	NA	TGCGCCAGCAGCTTTGGACTAGCATCGGGGACCCAGTACTTC	CASSFGLASGTQYF
NA	TRBV15	TRBJ1-3	NA	TGTGCCACCAGCAACGGTCATGGCAAGGGTGGAAACACCATATATTTT	CATSNGHGKGGNTIYF
NA	TRBV7-2	TRBJ1-3	NA	TGTGCCAGCAGCTTAGCCCCGACAGGACACCGACGAAACACCATATATTTT	CASSLAPTGHRRNTIYF
TRBD1	TRBV30	TRBJ2-7	NA	TGTGCCTGGAGTGTATCCGGGACAGGGAAGTACTTC	CAWSVSGTGKYF
NA	TRBV28	TRBJ2-5	NA	TGTGCCACCTTACAGGGCCAAGAGACCCAGTACTTC	CATLQGQETQYF
NA	TRBV19	TRBJ2-5	once	TGTGCCAGTAGTATTACGCGGGCCAGTTCGGTGTCCCAAGAGACCCAGTACTTC	CASSITRASSVSQETQYF
TRBD1	TRBV30	TRBJ1-2	NA	TGTGCCTGGAGTAGGGACAGGGATGGCTACACCTTC	CAWSRDRDGYTF
TRBD1	TRBV28	TRBJ1-1	NA	TGTGCCAGCAGTCCAAGGGACAGACCGAACACTGAAGCTTTCTTT	CASSPRDRPNTEAFF
NA	TRBV5-1	TRBJ2-7	NA	TGCGCCAGCAGGGCCACTCGGGGTGGGGAAACCTACGAGCAGTACTTC	CASRATRGGETYEQYF
NA	TRBV6-1	TRBJ1-2	NA	TGTGCCAGCAGACCCACAAGTACAATTAACTATGGCTACACCTTC	CASRPTSTINYGYTF
TRBD1	TRBV7-7	TRBJ2-3	NA	TGTGCCAGCAGCCGAGGACAGGGGACAGATACGCAGTATTTT	CASSRGQGTDTQYF
TRBD2	TRBV28	TRBJ2-2	NA	TGTGCCAGCACTAATTCCGGGGCTAGCGGGCGCACCGGGGAGCTGTTTTTT	CASTNSGASGRTGELFF
NA	TRBV18	TRBJ1-1	NA	TGTGCCAGCTCACCACTGACCGGGCCCGAGTCTGAAGCTTTCTTT	CASSPLTGPESEAFF
NA	TRBV4-3	TRBJ1-5	NA	TGCGCCAGCAGCCAAGATCTTTGGGGGCCCCAGCATTTT	CASSQDLWGPQHF
NA	TRBV9	TRBJ1-2	NA	TGTGCCAGCAGCGTAGCTGAGGCGGCTAACTATGGCTACACCTTC	CASSVAEAANYGYTF
NA	TRBV28	TRBJ2-7	NA	TGTGCCAGCAGTTTTAGACAGGGAGGAGTACTGGACGAGCAGTACTTC	CASSFRQGGVLDEQYF
NA	TRBV7-8	TRBJ1-5	NA	TGTGCCAGCAGCTCTCAGGTGGGTCAGCCCCAGCATTTT	CASSSQVGQPQHF
NA	TRBV4-1	TRBJ1-4	NA	TGCGCCAGCAGCCCCGGGGAGGGGAGGGAAAAACTGTTTTTT	CASSPGEGREKLFF
NA	TRBV7-3	TRBJ2-3	NA	TGTGCCAGCAGCCCATCCGGGGCCACAGATACGCAGTATTTT	CASSPSGATDTQYF
NA	TRBV28	TRBJ2-3	NA	TGTGCCAGCAGTTTCTCTAGAGGCTACACAGATACGCAGTATTTT	CASSFSRGYTDTQYF